The T cell receptor beta chain under discussion was sequenced for a study of cytomegalovirus exposure and HLA in healthy donors. Findings and caveats of the study: A few chains tied to CMV proved CMV antigen-specific in vitro. In all likelihood, a cluster of highly shared sequence variants was a sequencing artifact. The majority of TCR sequences were rare, yet some public TCRs appeared in many donors. By a later analysis, the bulk of CMV-associated TCR beta chains appeared HLA-restricted.

Turning to this clone: Its target is unknown.

The PCR made use of 60 Vbeta and 13 Jbeta primers. Libraries were prepared by immunoSEQ multiplex PCR; TCRdb keeps only in-frame clonotypes and omits some of them. The table lists 70,000 to 95,000 clones, 80% of them singletons, with roughly 2% in the top ten. Trimming took 2 bases from V and 1 from J, leaving 8 bases between them. Per the germline V gene, CDR1 is SGHTA and CDR2 is FQGNSA. This CDR3 region has 14 residues. V usage is TRBV7-2 and J usage is TRBJ2-5; D is unresolved. Sequenced: PBMCs. The TCR sequence derives from a man aged 18 to 35 in good health and CMV-seronegative. The chain's CDR3 is CASSLWAVQETQYF. CDR3 coding DNA: TGTGCCAGCAGCTTATGGGCAGTCCAAGAGACCCAGTACTTC. Filled out from reference TRBV7-2 and TRBJ2-5, the complete variable domain reads GAGVSQSPSNKVTEKGKDVELRCDPISGHTALYWYRQSLGQGLEFLIYFQGNSAPDKSGLPSDRFSAERTGGSVSTLTIQRTQQEDSAVYLCASSLWAVQETQYFGPGTRLLVL.